Below, 21 T cell receptor beta chains from the same sample are listed, as sequenced in a study of blood T cell repertoires in COVID-19 (TCRdb year 2020). The library was prepared using the immunoSEQ multiplex PCR assay. TCRdb retrieved this table from immuneACCESS and kept in-frame rearrangements only. Not all clones are present; in checked studies, unresolved V genes account for under half, and no reason is known for the remainder. The sample data list tens of thousands of clones, and 86% of these were observed just once. The ten most abundant clones make up roughly 7% of the sample. Sample: peripheral blood. These receptors all stem from a man in his fifties with active COVID-19.

V usage is TRBV12-5 and J usage is TRBJ2-2; 14 bases agree with TRBD2. Germline-derived CDR1 and CDR2 are LGHNT and FRNRAP. The CDR3 is made up of 20 amino acids. V lost 5 bases, J lost 0 bases, and 11 bases stayed unmatched. The CDR3 protein is CASGPRLAGGARANTGELFF. The CDR3 DNA sequence: TGTGCTAGTGGTCCCCGACTAGCGGGGGGGGCGAGAGCGAACACCGGGGAGCTGTTTTTT.

J is TRBJ1-2 and V is TRBV5-4; D remains unclear. The CDR3 spans 14 residues. From germline, CDR1 is SGHNT and CDR2 YYREEE (reference sequence). V lost 4 bases and J 6 bases, leaving 16 bases between the germline ends. DNA for the CDR3: TGTGCCAGCAGCGAAACACAGCTTACACATGGCTACACCTTC. This translates into CASSETQLTHGYTF.

V and J are TRBV4-1 and TRBJ2-3, with 14 bases fitting TRBD2. Trimming removed 4 bases from V and 5 bases from J; junction bases left unmatched: 8. Germline V lookup: CDR1 MGHRA, CDR2 YSYEKL. This CDR3 region has 17 residues. In nucleotides, the CDR3 is TGCGCCAGCAGCCTACAAGGACTAGCGGGGGGCCTAGATACGCAGTATTTT. Translating it yields CASSLQGLAGGLDTQYF.

This chain uses TRBV5-1 with TRBJ2-1; 13 nucleotides align to TRBD2. The germline V gene encodes CDR1 SGHRS and CDR2 YFSETQ. V shed 0 bases, J shed 0 bases, and the junction held 9 bases outside the gene matches. This CDR3 is built from 20 residues. The CDR3 DNA reads as TGCGCCAGCAGCTTGGGGCCCGGGACTAGCGGGATCCACTCCTACAATGAGCAGTTCTTC. It is translated as CASSLGPGTSGIHSYNEQFF.

The chain couples TRBV11-2 to TRBJ2-1; tentatively, D is TRBD2 (5 bases). Germline-derived CDR1 and CDR2 are SGHAT and FQNNGV. CDR3 length equals 16 residues. Trimming pared 3 bases from V and 3 bases from J, leaving 15 bases between. CDR3: CASSLRSGFFYNEQFF. As DNA, the CDR3 is TGTGCCAGCAGCTTGAGGTCGGGGTTCTTCTACAATGAGCAGTTCTTC.

V and J are TRBV28 and TRBJ1-2, with D perhaps TRBD1 (6 bases). Trimming shortened V by 1 base and J by 8 bases, and 17 bases separated the two germline ends. CDR1 and CDR2 from the germline V gene are MDHEN and SYDVKM. This CDR3 region has 15 residues. The CDR3 region is CASSLSPGGPEGYTF. The CDR3, as DNA: TGTGCCAGCAGTTTATCCCCGGGGGGCCCGGAGGGCTACACCTTC.

The chain employs TRBV2 and TRBJ1-1; TRBD1 might be the D (6 bases). The CDR3 contains 15 residues. The V end was cut by 6 bases, the J end by 4 bases, with 18 bases between. Germline CDR1 and CDR2: SNHLY and FYNNEI. CDR3 nucleotide sequence: TGTGCCAGCAGGGGAACAGGGATCTCGGGCACTGAAGCTTTCTTT. Protein product: CASRGTGISGTEAFF.

The rearrangement uses TRBV6-5 and TRBJ2-1, with 7 bases identical to TRBD2. CDR3 length: 15 amino acids. Germline V CDR1 and CDR2: MNHEY, SVGAGI. V gave up 3 bases and J gave up 3 bases; unmatched junction bases: 5. DNA of the CDR3: TGTGCCAGCAGTTATTGGGGGGGACTCTACAATGAGCAGTTCTTC. Its protein is CASSYWGGLYNEQFF.

This clone came up once. The chain couples TRBV6-1 to TRBJ1-3; 7 bases match TRBD1. V shed 2 bases, J shed 6 bases, and the junction held 13 bases outside the gene matches. This CDR3 contains 17 residues. Looked up from germline, CDR1 is MNHNS and CDR2 is SASEGT. The CDR3 DNA is TGTGCCAGCAGTGAAAGAGGAGGGGGCCGGGGGCTAAACACCATATATTTT. Its translation: CASSERGGGRGLNTIYF.

The V call is TRBV19, the J call TRBJ2-2; TRBD1 matches at 7 bases. The CDR3 consists of 15 residues. The germline CDR1 and CDR2 sequences are LNHDA and SQIVND (reference sequence). J gave up 2 bases and V 5 bases, and 5 bases lay outside the gene matches. The CDR3 protein is CASSARQGNTGELFF. CDR3 in DNA: TGTGCCAGTAGTGCACGACAGGGCAACACCGGGGAGCTGTTTTTT.

V usage is TRBV5-1 and J usage is TRBJ2-3, with 7 bases matching TRBD2. CDR1 SGHRS and CDR2 YFSETQ come from the germline V gene. CDR3 length: 15 amino acids. V lost 0 bases and J lost 1; bases outside the gene matches: 2. CDR3 amino acids: CASSLVSGGTDTQYF. CDR3 bases: TGCGCCAGCAGCTTGGTAAGCGGGGGCACAGATACGCAGTATTTT.

This sequence joins TRBV5-5 and TRBJ2-3; the match to TRBD2 covers 9 bases. The CDR3 totals 16 residues. CDR1 is SGHKS and CDR2 is YYEKEE in the germline V gene (reference sequence). The ends lost 0 bases at V and 2 bases at J; junction bases unmatched: 4. CDR3 region: CASSLDSGGYTDTQYF. DNA for the CDR3: TGTGCCAGCAGCTTGGATAGCGGGGGATACACAGATACGCAGTATTTT.

The count of this clone is one. The chain recombines TRBV10-3 with TRBJ1-1, with 12 nucleotides matching TRBD1. Losses at the gene ends were 9 bases for V and 5 bases for J; bases not matched to a gene: 7. The germline V gene encodes CDR1 ENHRY and CDR2 SYGVKD. The CDR3 has 14 amino acids. This CDR3 reads CAITTGQGATEAFF. In DNA, the CDR3 is TGTGCCATTACGACGGGACAGGGGGCGACTGAAGCTTTCTTT.

V is TRBV7-8 and J is TRBJ2-1, with TRBD2 as a possible D gene (6 bases). Trimming cost V 5 bases and J 4 bases, with 15 bases left between them. CDR3 size: 15 residues. Germline V CDR1 and CDR2: SGHVS, FQNEAQ. CDR3 protein: CASSPPGVRYNEQFF. The DNA for the CDR3 is TGTGCCAGCAGCCCCCCGGGGGTTAGGTACAATGAGCAGTTCTTC.

The V and J genes are TRBV19 and TRBJ2-4, with TRBD1 identical over 7 bases. J gave up 0 bases and V 11 bases, and 13 bases lay outside the gene matches. This CDR3 is built from 16 residues. Germline V lookup: CDR1 LNHDA, CDR2 SQIVND (reference sequence). The CDR3, as DNA: TGTGCCTCCTACCCAGGGGGTCAGGGAGCCAAAAACATTCAGTACTTC. Translated: CASYPGGQGAKNIQYF.

This chain uses TRBV11-3 with TRBJ2-1, with 8 bases matching TRBD2. From germline, CDR1 is SGHNT and CDR2 YENEEA. The ends lost 0 bases at V and 6 bases at J; junction bases unmatched: 16. This CDR3 is built from 19 residues. CDR3 loop: CASSLDSGFGAGAGNEQFF. The CDR3 region has the DNA TGTGCCAGCAGCTTAGATTCAGGTTTCGGAGCGGGGGCCGGCAATGAGCAGTTCTTC. Drawing the rest from reference TRBV11-3 and TRBJ2-1, the complete variable domain is EAGVVQSPRYKIIEKKQPVAFWCNPISGHNTLYWYLQNLGQGPELLIRYENEEAVDDSQLPKDRFSAERLKGVDSTLKIQPAELGDSAVYLCASSLDSGFGAGAGNEQFFGPGTRLTVL.

The genes are TRBV7-9 and TRBJ1-1, with TRBD1 identical over 8 bases. Germline trimming cut 5 bases from V and 0 bases from J; bases unmatched to any gene: 14. Germline V gene lookup returns CDR1 SEHNR and CDR2 FQNEAQ (reference sequence). The CDR3 is 18 amino acids. The CDR3 spells CASSPGLGRGRVNTEAFF. DNA of the CDR3: TGTGCCAGCAGCCCGGGTTTAGGCAGGGGGCGGGTGAACACTGAAGCTTTCTTT.

The chain uses TRBV6-5 and TRBJ1-2; D gene unclear. The V gene's germline CDR1 is MNHEY and CDR2 SVGAGI. The V gene lost 5 bases and the J gene lost 3 bases, with 7 bases spanning the gap. The CDR3 is made up of 12 amino acids. Here the CDR3 DNA reads TGTGCCAGCAGTAATAATTACTATGGCTACACCTTC. Translating gives CASSNNYYGYTF.

The chain recombines TRBV6-4 with TRBJ2-2, with D possibly TRBD2 on 6 matching bases. The CDR3 runs to 14 residues. Germline values: CDR1 MRHNA, CDR2 SNTAGT. V dropped 8 bases and J dropped 4 bases, with 14 bases sitting between them. CDR3 sequence reads: CASRLGAGTGELFF. In DNA form, the CDR3 reads TGTGCCAGCCGGTTGGGAGCGGGCACCGGGGAGCTGTTTTTT.

The chain uses TRBV19 and TRBJ2-2; no clear D gene. This CDR3 region has 13 residues. Germline lookup yields CDR1 LNHDA and CDR2 SQIVND (reference sequence). Trimming left V 7 bases short and J 4 bases short, with 10 bases between. CDR3 in amino acids: CASTSDLTGELFF. Written as DNA, the CDR3 is TGTGCCAGTACCTCAGATCTCACCGGGGAGCTGTTTTTT.

Here the CDR3 reads CASSLGSWGSTEAFF. The CDR3 nucleotides are TGTGCCAGCAGCTTAGGTTCATGGGGCAGCACTGAAGCTTTCTTT. This chain connects TRBV7-8 to TRBJ1-1, with D possibly TRBD1 on 5 matching bases. Germline assignment: CDR1 SGHVS and CDR2 FQNEAQ. The CDR3 runs 15 residues. The V gene lost 1 base and the J gene lost 4 bases, with 13 bases spanning the gap.